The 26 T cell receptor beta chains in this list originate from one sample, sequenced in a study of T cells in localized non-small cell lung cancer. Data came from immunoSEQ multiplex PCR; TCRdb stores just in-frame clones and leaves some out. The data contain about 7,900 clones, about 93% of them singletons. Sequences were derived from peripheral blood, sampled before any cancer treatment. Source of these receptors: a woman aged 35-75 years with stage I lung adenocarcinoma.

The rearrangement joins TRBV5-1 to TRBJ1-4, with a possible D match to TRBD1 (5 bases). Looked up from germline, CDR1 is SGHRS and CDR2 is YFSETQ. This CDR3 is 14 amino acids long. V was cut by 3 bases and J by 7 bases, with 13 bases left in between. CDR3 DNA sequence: TGCGCCAGCAGCTCCTCCCCGACAGCTGAAAAACTGTTTTTT. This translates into CASSSSPTAEKLFF.

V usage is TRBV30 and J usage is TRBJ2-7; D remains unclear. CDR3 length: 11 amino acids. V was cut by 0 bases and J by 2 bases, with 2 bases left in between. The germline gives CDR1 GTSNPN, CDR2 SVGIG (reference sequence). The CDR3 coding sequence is TGTGCCTGGAGTGTGGCCTACGAGCAGTACTTC. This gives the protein CAWSVAYEQYF.

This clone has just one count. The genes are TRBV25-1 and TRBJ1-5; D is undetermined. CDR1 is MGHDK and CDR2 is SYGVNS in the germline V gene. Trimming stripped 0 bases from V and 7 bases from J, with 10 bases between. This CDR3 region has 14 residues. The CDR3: CASSEYNSPQPQHF. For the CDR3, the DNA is TGTGCCAGCAGTGAATATAACAGCCCACAGCCCCAGCATTTT.

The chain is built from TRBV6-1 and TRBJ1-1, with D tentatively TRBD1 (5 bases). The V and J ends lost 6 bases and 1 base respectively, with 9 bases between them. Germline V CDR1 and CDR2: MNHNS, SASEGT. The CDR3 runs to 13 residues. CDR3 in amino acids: CASREQENTEAFF. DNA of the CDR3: TGTGCCAGCAGGGAACAGGAGAACACTGAAGCTTTCTTT.

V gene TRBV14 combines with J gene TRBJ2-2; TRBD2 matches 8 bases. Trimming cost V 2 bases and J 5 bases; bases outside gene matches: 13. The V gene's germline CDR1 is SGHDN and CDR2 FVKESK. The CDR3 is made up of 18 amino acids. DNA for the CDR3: TGTGCCAGCAGCCAAATCGCCAGAGTAGCGGGGCGGACCGGGGAGCTGTTTTTT. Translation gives CASSQIARVAGRTGELFF.

The CDR3 nucleotides are TGTGCCAGCAGCTCGGGCAGACAGGGAAGCTCCTACGAGCAGTACTTC. Translation gives CASSSGRQGSSYEQYF. V gene TRBV7-6 combines with J gene TRBJ2-7; TRBD1 matches 7 bases. This CDR3 is built from 16 residues. J lost 0 bases, V lost 4 bases, and 9 bases had no gene match. Germline lookup yields CDR1 SGHVS and CDR2 FNYEAQ.

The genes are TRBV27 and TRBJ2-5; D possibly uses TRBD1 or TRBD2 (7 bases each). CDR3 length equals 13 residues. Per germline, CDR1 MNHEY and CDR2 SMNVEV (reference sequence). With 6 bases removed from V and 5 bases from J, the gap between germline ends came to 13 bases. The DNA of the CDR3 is TGTGCCAGCAGACGACAGGGAGGGGAGACCCAGTACTTC. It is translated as CASRRQGGETQYF.

CDR3 residues: CASSLAERLAGETQYF. The CDR3, as DNA: TGTGCCAGCAGCTTGGCCGAGAGACTAGCAGGAGAGACCCAGTACTTC. The chain combines TRBV5-6 with TRBJ2-5, with 7 positions matching TRBD2. Looked up from germline, CDR1 is SGHDT and CDR2 is YYEEEE. V gave up 0 bases and J gave up 4 bases; unmatched junction bases: 9. The CDR3 is made up of 16 amino acids. The variable domain in full, completed from reference TRBV5-6 and TRBJ2-5, reads DAGVTQSPTHLIKTRGQQVTLRCSPKSGHDTVSWYQQALGQGPQFIFQYYEEEERQRGNFPDRFSGHQFPNYSSELNVNALLLGDSALYLCASSLAERLAGETQYFGPGTRLLVL.

CDR3 DNA sequence: TGCGCCAGCAGCCAAGAGGGAGGGCACAATCAGCCCCAGCATTTT. This gives the protein CASSQEGGHNQPQHF. The gene calls are TRBV4-1 and TRBJ1-5, with no clear D. The CDR3 sequence is 15 residues long. Germline CDR1 MGHRA, CDR2 YSYEKL. V was cut by 0 bases and J by 3 bases, with 9 bases left in between.

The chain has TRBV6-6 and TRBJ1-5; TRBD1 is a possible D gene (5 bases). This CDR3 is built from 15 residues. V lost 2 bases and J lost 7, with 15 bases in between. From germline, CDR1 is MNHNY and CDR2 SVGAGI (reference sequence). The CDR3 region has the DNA TGTGCCAGCAGTTACCTCAGGAAAGGGGAACAGCCCCAGCATTTT. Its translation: CASSYLRKGEQPQHF.

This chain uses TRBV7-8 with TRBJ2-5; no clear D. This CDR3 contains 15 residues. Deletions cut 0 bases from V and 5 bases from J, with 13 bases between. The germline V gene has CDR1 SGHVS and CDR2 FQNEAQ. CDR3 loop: CASSLASPQEETQYF. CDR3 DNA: TGTGCCAGCAGCTTAGCGTCCCCTCAGGAGGAGACCCAGTACTTC.

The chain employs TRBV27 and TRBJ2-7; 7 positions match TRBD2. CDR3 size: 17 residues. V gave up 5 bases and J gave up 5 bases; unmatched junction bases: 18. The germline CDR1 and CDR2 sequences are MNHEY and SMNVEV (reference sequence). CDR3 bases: TGTGCCAGCAGTCCCGCGCGCGGACTAGTGGGTGGGGACGAGCAGTACTTC. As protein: CASSPARGLVGGDEQYF.

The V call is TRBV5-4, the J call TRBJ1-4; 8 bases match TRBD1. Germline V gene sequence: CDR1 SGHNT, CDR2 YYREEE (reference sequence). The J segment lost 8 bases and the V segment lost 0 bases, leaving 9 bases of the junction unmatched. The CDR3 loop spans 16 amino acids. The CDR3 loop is CASSLALGTGEEKLFF. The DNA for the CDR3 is TGTGCCAGCAGCTTGGCGTTAGGGACAGGCGAGGAAAAACTGTTTTTT. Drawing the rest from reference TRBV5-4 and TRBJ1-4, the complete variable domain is ETGVTQSPTHLIKTRGQQVTLRCSSQSGHNTVSWYQQALGQGPQFIFQYYREEENGRGNFPPRFSGLQFPNYSSELNVNALELDDSALYLCASSLALGTGEEKLFFGSGTQLSVL.

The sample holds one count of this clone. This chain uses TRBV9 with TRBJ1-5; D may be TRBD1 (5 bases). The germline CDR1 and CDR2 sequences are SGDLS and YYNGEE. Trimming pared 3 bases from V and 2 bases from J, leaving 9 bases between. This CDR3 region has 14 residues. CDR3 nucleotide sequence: TGTGCCAGCAGCGATGGGGGAGGCAATCAGCCCCAGCATTTT. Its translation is CASSDGGGNQPQHF.

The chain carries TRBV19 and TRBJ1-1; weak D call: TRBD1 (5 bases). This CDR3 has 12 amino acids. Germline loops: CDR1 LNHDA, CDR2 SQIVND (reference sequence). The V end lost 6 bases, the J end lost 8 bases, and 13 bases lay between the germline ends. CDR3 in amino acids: CASRDRSREAFF. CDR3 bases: TGTGCCAGTAGAGACAGATCGCGGGAAGCTTTCTTT.

The CDR3: CASKGSGNTIYF. As DNA, the CDR3 is TGTGCCAGTAAGGGGTCTGGAAACACCATATATTTT. This sequence joins TRBV27 and TRBJ1-3; tentative D call: TRBD1 (5 bases). The length of the CDR3 is 12 residues. Trimming left V 9 bases short and J 1 base short, with 7 bases between. Looked up from germline, CDR1 is MNHEY and CDR2 is SMNVEV (reference sequence).

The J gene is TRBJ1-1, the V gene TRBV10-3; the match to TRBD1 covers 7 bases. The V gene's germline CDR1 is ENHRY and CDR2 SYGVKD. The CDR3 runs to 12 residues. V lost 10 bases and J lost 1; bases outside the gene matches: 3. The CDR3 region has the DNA TGTGCCACGACAGGGACGAACACTGAAGCTTTCTTT. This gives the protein CATTGTNTEAFF.

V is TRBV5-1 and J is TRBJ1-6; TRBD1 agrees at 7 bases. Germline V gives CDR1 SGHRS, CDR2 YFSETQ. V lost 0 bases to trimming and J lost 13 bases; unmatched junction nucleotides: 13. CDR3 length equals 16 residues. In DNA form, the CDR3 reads TGCGCCAGCAGCTTGGGGGGACAGCCTCAGGTGGGGCCCCTCCACTTT. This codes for CASSLGGQPQVGPLHF.

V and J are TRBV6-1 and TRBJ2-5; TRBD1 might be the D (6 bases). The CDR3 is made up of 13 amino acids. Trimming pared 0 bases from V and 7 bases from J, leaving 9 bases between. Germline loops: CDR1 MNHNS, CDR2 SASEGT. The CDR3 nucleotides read TGTGCCAGCAGTGAAGCGAGGGGGAGGACCCAGTACTTC. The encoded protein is CASSEARGRTQYF.

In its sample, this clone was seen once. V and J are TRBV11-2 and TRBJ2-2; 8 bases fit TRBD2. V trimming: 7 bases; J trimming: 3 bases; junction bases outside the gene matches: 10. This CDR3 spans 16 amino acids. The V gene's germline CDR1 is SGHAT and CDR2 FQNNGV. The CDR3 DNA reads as TGTGCCAGCAAGGAACGCGGGGGGCGATACACCGGGGAGCTGTTTTTT. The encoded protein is CASKERGGRYTGELFF. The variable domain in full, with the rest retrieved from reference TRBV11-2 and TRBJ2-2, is EAGVAQSPRYKIIEKRQSVAFWCNPISGHATLYWYQQILGQGPKLLIQFQNNGVVDDSQLPKDRFSAERLKGVDSTLKIQPAKLEDSAVYLCASKERGGRYTGELFFGEGSRLTVL.

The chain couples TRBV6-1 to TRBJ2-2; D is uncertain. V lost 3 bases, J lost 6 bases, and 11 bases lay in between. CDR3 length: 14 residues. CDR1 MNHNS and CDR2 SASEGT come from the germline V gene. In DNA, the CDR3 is TGTGCCAGCAGTGACCCAGCCACCGCCGGGGAGCTGTTTTTT. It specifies CASSDPATAGELFF.

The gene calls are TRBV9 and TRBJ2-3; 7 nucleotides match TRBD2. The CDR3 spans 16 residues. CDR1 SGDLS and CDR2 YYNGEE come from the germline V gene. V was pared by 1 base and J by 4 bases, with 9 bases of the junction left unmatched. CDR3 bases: TGTGCCAGCAGCGTAAGTGCGGGAGCGGTTGCAGATACGCAGTATTTT. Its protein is CASSVSAGAVADTQYF.

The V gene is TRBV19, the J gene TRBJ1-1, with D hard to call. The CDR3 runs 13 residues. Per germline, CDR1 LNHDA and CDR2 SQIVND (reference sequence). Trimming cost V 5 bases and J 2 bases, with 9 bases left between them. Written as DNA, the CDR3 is TGTGCCAGTAGTGTACAGAGAAACACTGAAGCTTTCTTT. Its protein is CASSVQRNTEAFF.

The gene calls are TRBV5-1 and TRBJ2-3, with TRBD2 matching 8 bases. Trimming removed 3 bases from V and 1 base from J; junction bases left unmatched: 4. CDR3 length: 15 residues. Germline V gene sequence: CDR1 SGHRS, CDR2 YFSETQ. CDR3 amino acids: CASSWGAGGTDTQYF. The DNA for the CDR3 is TGCGCCAGCAGCTGGGGAGCGGGGGGCACAGATACGCAGTATTTT.

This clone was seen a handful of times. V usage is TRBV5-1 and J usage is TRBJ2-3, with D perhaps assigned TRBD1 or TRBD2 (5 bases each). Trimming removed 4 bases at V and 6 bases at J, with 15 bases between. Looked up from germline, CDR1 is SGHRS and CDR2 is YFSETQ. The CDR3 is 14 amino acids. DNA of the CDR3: TGCGCCAGCAGCGAGGGGCCCAGCCACGATACGCAGTATTTT. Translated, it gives CASSEGPSHDTQYF.

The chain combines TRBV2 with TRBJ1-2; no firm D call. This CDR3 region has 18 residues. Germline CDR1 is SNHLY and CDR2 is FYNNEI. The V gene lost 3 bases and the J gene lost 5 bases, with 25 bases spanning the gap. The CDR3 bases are TGTGCCAGCAGTGATGGCCAGTTCTCGTTTGGGTCTTGGTATGGCTACACCTTC. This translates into CASSDGQFSFGSWYGYTF.